Below are 21 T cell receptor beta chains sequenced from a single sample in a study of T cell clonality in common variable immunodeficiency. Whole-study results and caveats: Common variable immunodeficiency TCR beta sequences reportedly had fewer deletions and N-nucleotide insertions.

Profiling relied on immunoSEQ multiplex PCR, and the TCRdb table lists in-frame clones only, not all of them. This table lists over 15,000 clones. The antigens these receptors bind are not known. The sequenced sample consisted of peripheral blood mononuclear cells. These receptors were collected from a human donor with common variable immunodeficiency.

Partial CDR3 DNA: TGTGCCAGCAGTTCAACAGGACAGGCCGTTTATAGCAATCAGCCC. Residues: CASSSTGQAVYSNQP. The whole CDR3 reads CASSSTGQAVYSNQPQHF. The V call is TRBV28, the J call TRBJ1-5; the match to TRBD1 covers 7 bases. Sequencing ends 3 residues short of the CDR3 end; the germline J gene provides the rest. V shed 4 bases, J shed 0 bases, and the junction held 12 bases outside the gene matches. The germline V gene has CDR1 MDHEN and CDR2 SYDVKM. The CDR3 length is 18 residues.

Note on this clone: The CDR3 extends 3 residues past the end of the read, so its final part is completed from the germline J gene. This sequence joins TRBV19 and TRBJ1-2, with a possible D match to TRBD1 (5 bases). V lost 11 bases to trimming and J lost 2 bases, with 12 bases between them. The CDR3 loop spans 12 amino acids. Germline-derived CDR1 and CDR2 are LNHDA and SQIVND (reference sequence). Partial CDR3 DNA: TGTGCCGTAGGGGCAGGGAACTATGGC. Amino acids: CAVGAGNYG. The CDR3 in its entirety is CAVGAGNYGYTF.

According to its frequency, this clone is medium-sized. The read stops 3 residues short of the end of the CDR3; the missing end is completed from the germline J gene. The chain has TRBV30 and TRBJ1-4, with TRBD1 as a possible D gene (5 bases). CDR1 and CDR2 from the germline V gene are GTSNPN and SVGIG (reference sequence). V lost 2 bases to trimming and J lost 8 bases, with 9 bases between them. This CDR3 contains 12 residues. The covered CDR3 bases are TGTGCCTGGAGTCCCCAGGGCGAAAAA. It translates to CAWSPQGEK. The full CDR3 sequence reads CAWSPQGEKLFF.

Concerning this clone: The read ends 3 residues shy of where the CDR3 ends; the end is completed using the germline J gene. The V call is TRBV20-1, the J call TRBJ2-3; 7 nucleotides line up with TRBD2. CDR3 length: 15 amino acids. Per germline, CDR1 DFQATT and CDR2 SNEGSKA (reference sequence). V dropped 3 bases and J dropped 0; count of bases not matched to a gene: 6. CDR3 sequence reads: CSASKLASSTDTQYF. The covered CDR3 bases are TGCAGTGCTAGTAAACTAGCGTCTAGCACAGATACG.

The CDR3 protein is CASSPNGHRDYEQYF. CDR3 bases read: TGTGCCAGCTCACCCAACGGACACCGAGACTACGAG. The chain combines TRBV18 with TRBJ2-7, with a possible D match to TRBD1 (5 bases). The missing CDR3 end, 3 residues past where the read stops, is filled in from the germline J gene. Trimming took off 3 bases at V and 3 bases at J, with 15 bases between the two ends. The CDR3 covers 15 residues. Per germline, CDR1 KGHSH and CDR2 LQKENI. The variable domain in full, with the rest retrieved from reference TRBV18 and TRBJ2-7, is NAGVMQNPRHLVRRRGQEARLRCSPMKGHSHVYWYRQLPEEGLKFMVYLQKENIIDESGMPKERFSAEFPKEGPSILRIQQVVRGDSAAYFCASSPNGHRDYEQYFGPGTRLTVT.

About this clone: Read data end 3 residues before the CDR3 end; the end is taken from the germline J gene. The genes are TRBV5-1 and TRBJ2-2; D ambiguous. The length of the CDR3 is 15 residues. In germline, CDR1 is SGHRS, CDR2 YFSETQ. V was pared by 0 bases and J by 4 bases, with 10 bases between. The CDR3 DNA, read in part, is TGCGCCAGCAGCTTGGCCACGGGTAGCACCGGGGAG. It translates to CASSLATGSTGE. The whole CDR3 region reads CASSLATGSTGELFF.

Frequency places this clone as medium-sized. The read terminates 3 residues before the CDR3 end, so the remaining end is supplied by the germline J gene. The chain employs TRBV20-1 and TRBJ2-5, with TRBD1 as a possible D gene (6 bases). CDR3 size: 14 residues. Germline CDR1 DFQATT, CDR2 SNEGSKA (reference sequence). Trimming took off 3 bases at V and 5 bases at J, with 16 bases between the two ends. The CDR3 spells CSARYQGIGETQYF. CDR3 DNA, as far as it was read: TGCAGTGCTAGGTACCAGGGGATAGGGGAGACC.

Comments on this clone: The CDR3 end falls 3 residues outside the read, so it is completed with the germline J gene. The chain combines TRBV7-9 with TRBJ2-5, with 8 bases lining up with TRBD1. In germline, CDR1 is SEHNR, CDR2 FQNEAQ (reference sequence). This CDR3 has 14 amino acids. Losses at the gene ends were 5 bases for V and 5 bases for J; bases not matched to a gene: 7. CDR3 sequence reads: CASSTSGGSETQYF. The CDR3 DNA, read in part, is TGTGCCAGCAGCACCTCAGGGGGCAGTGAGACC.

Comment on this clone: With the read ending 3 residues before the CDR3 end, the germline J gene is used to fill in that end. The chain uses TRBV2 and TRBJ2-7; TRBD1 matches at 7 bases. The CDR3 contains 12 residues. Germline V lookup: CDR1 SNHLY, CDR2 FYNNEI. V gave up 5 bases and J gave up 5 bases; unmatched junction bases: 3. The part of the CDR3 DNA that was read is TGTGCCAGCAGTATACAGGGGAACGAG. Translated: CASSIQGNE. The whole CDR3 sequence is CASSIQGNEQYF.

On this clone: The read ends 3 residues shy of where the CDR3 ends; the end is completed using the germline J gene. J is TRBJ2-1 and V is TRBV7-6; 9 bases agree with TRBD2. CDR1 and CDR2 from the germline V gene are SGHVS and FNYEAQ. Unmatched junction bases numbered 3, after V lost 4 bases and J lost 8 bases. The CDR3 is 13 amino acids. CDR3 DNA (partial): TGTGCCAGCAGCTCCCAGCGGGGGGATGAG. This sequence encodes CASSSQRGDE. The complete CDR3 sequence is CASSSQRGDEQFF.

Turning to this clone: Sequencing ends 3 residues short of the CDR3 end; the germline J gene provides the rest. The rearrangement joins TRBV7-8 to TRBJ2-5; 9 nucleotides match TRBD2. With 5 bases clipped from V and 1 base from J, the junction kept 5 bases outside the gene matches. Germline-derived CDR1 and CDR2 are SGHVS and FQNEAQ. This CDR3 is 15 amino acids long. CDR3 DNA (partial): TGTGCCAGCAGCGGGCTTAGCGGGAGCCAAGAGACC. Translation gives CASSGLSGSQET. In full, the CDR3 is CASSGLSGSQETQYF.

About this clone: From the germline J gene comes the end of the CDR3, since the read stops 3 residues before it. The V gene is TRBV7-3, the J gene TRBJ2-1, with D perhaps matching TRBD2 (5 bases). Deletions cut 1 base from V and 6 bases from J, with 10 bases between. CDR3 length: 14 amino acids. CDR1 SGHTA and CDR2 FQGTGA come from the germline V gene. The CDR3 sequence: CASSLSVASNEQFF. Partial CDR3 DNA: TGTGCCAGCAGCTTAAGTGTAGCGTCCAATGAG.

With regard to this clone: The read terminates 3 residues ahead of where the CDR3 ends, so the germline J gene completes it. V is TRBV18 and J is TRBJ2-5; D gene uncertain. This CDR3 has 13 amino acids. Trimming stripped 3 bases from V and 0 bases from J, with 5 bases between. Germline assignment: CDR1 KGHSH and CDR2 LQKENI. The CDR3 region is CASSPPYQETQYF. CDR3 DNA, as far as it was read: TGTGCCAGCTCACCCCCGTACCAAGAGACC.

As concerns this clone: Read coverage stops 3 residues before the CDR3 terminus; the germline J gene supplies the remainder. This chain connects TRBV5-8 to TRBJ2-2; TRBD1 aligns across 8 bases. In germline, CDR1 is SGHTS, CDR2 YDEGEE. Unmatched junction bases numbered 6, after V lost 4 bases and J lost 4 bases. This CDR3 region has 15 residues. The CDR3 region is CASSRGRGPTGELFF. Incomplete CDR3 DNA: TGTGCCAGCAGCCGGGGCAGGGGGCCCACCGGGGAG.

Worth noting for this clone: The sequence runs out 3 residues before the end of the CDR3; the remainder is reconstructed from the germline J gene. The chain uses TRBV19 and TRBJ1-1; 12 bases align to TRBD1. Trimming took 6 bases from V and 1 from J; bases not matched to a gene: 9. The CDR3 runs 17 residues. Germline lookup yields CDR1 LNHDA and CDR2 SQIVND (reference sequence). This chain's CDR3 is CASRKGGQGATNTEAFF. CDR3 bases read: TGTGCCAGTAGAAAGGGGGGACAGGGGGCGACGAACACTGAA. The full variable domain, its missing parts supplied by reference TRBV19 and TRBJ1-1, is DGGITQSPKYLFRKEGQNVTLSCEQNLNHDAMYWYRQDPGQGLRLIYYSQIVNDFQKGDIAEGYSVSREKKESFPLTVTSAQKNPTAFYLCASRKGGQGATNTEAFFGQGTRLTVV.

The CDR3 loop reads CSVVYRWTYGYTF. The sequenced CDR3 bases are TGCAGCGTCGTCTACAGGTGGACGTATGGC. The chain has TRBV29-1 and TRBJ1-2; possible D gene TRBD1, 5 bases. The CDR3 end is not reached by the read, which stops 3 residues before it; the germline J gene fills it in. This CDR3 comprises 13 residues. Germline V gene sequence: CDR1 SQVTM, CDR2 ANQGSEA. The V and J ends lost 6 bases and 5 bases respectively, with 16 bases between them.

As regards this clone: The read ends 3 residues early relative to the CDR3; the germline J gene fills the gap. J is TRBJ1-2 and V is TRBV19; TRBD1 aligns across 7 bases. The CDR3 length is 12 residues. Germline CDR1 is LNHDA and CDR2 is SQIVND (reference sequence). CDR3 amino acids: CATRQGFMGYTF. The sequenced CDR3 bases are TGTGCCACCCGACAGGGCTTTATGGGC. The full variable domain, its missing parts supplied by reference TRBV19 and TRBJ1-2, is DGGITQSPKYLFRKEGQNVTLSCEQNLNHDAMYWYRQDPGQGLRLIYYSQIVNDFQKGDIAEGYSVSREKKESFPLTVTSAQKNPTAFYLCATRQGFMGYTFGSGTRLTVV.

With regard to this clone: The read terminates 3 residues before the CDR3 end, so the remaining end is supplied by the germline J gene. This chain uses TRBV2 with TRBJ2-1; TRBD2 aligns across 10 bases. The CDR3 is 15 amino acids. Germline V gene sequence: CDR1 SNHLY, CDR2 FYNNEI. Trimming took 6 bases from V and 2 from J; bases not matched to a gene: 4. Partial CDR3 DNA: TGTGCCAGCAGGTTACTAGCGGGGACCTACAATGAG. Amino acids: CASRLLAGTYNE. The CDR3, in full, reads CASRLLAGTYNEQFF.

Comment on this clone: The CDR3 extends 3 residues past the end of the read, so its final part is completed from the germline J gene. The chain couples TRBV7-9 to TRBJ1-5; the D gene is possibly TRBD1 (5 bases). From germline, CDR1 is SEHNR and CDR2 FQNEAQ (reference sequence). This CDR3 has 15 residues. The V gene lost 5 bases and the J gene lost 2 bases, with 13 bases spanning the gap. The CDR3 region is CASSLDTGGNQPQHF. CDR3 DNA, as far as it was read: TGTGCCAGCAGCCTGGACACCGGAGGCAATCAGCCC.

As for this clone: Coverage ceases 3 residues before the CDR3 finishes, and the germline J gene fills in the end. This chain connects TRBV11-3 to TRBJ2-5; 8 bases align to TRBD2. Trimming removed 2 bases from V and 1 base from J; junction bases left unmatched: 3. Germline V gives CDR1 SGHNT, CDR2 YENEEA. The CDR3 spans 15 residues. Here the CDR3 reads CASSLRSGGQETQYF. The sequenced part of the CDR3 DNA is TGTGCCAGCAGCTTAAGAAGCGGGGGCCAAGAGACC. The full variable domain, its missing parts supplied by reference TRBV11-3 and TRBJ2-5, is EAGVVQSPRYKIIEKKQPVAFWCNPISGHNTLYWYLQNLGQGPELLIRYENEEAVDDSQLPKDRFSAERLKGVDSTLKIQPAELGDSAVYLCASSLRSGGQETQYFGPGTRLLVL.

As regards this clone: Read data end 3 residues before the CDR3 end; the end is taken from the germline J gene. The rearrangement links TRBV19 to TRBJ2-3; tentatively, D is TRBD1 (6 bases). Germline V lookup: CDR1 LNHDA, CDR2 SQIVND (reference sequence). V lost 1 base and J lost 4, with 12 bases in between. The CDR3 has 15 amino acids. The CDR3 reads CASSIGTGNADTQYF. The CDR3 bases that were read are TGTGCCAGTAGTATAGGAACAGGGAACGCAGATACG.